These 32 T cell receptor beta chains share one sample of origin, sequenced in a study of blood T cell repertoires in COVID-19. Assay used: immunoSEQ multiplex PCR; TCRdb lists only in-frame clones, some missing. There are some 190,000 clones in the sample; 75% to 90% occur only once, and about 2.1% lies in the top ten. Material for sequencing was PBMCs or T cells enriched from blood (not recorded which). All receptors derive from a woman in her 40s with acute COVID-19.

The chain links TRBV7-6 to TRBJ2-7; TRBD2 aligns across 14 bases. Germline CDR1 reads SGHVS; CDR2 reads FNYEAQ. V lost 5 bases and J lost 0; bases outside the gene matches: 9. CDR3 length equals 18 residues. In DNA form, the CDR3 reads TGTGCCAGCAGCATCGGGACTAGCGGGAGCTCGAGCTCCTACGAGCAGTACTTC. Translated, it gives CASSIGTSGSSSSYEQYF.

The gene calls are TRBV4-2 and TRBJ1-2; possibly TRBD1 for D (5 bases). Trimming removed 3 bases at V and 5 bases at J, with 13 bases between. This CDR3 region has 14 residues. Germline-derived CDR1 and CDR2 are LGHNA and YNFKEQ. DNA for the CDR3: TGTGCCAGCAGCCATGACGACAGTGCTTATGGCTACACCTTC. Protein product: CASSHDDSAYGYTF.

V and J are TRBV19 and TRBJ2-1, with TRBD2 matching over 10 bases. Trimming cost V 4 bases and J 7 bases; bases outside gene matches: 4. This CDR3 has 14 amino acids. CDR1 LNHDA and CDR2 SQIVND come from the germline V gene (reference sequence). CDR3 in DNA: TGTGCCAGTAGTACTAGCGGGGGTCGAAATGAGCAGTTCTTC. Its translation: CASSTSGGRNEQFF.

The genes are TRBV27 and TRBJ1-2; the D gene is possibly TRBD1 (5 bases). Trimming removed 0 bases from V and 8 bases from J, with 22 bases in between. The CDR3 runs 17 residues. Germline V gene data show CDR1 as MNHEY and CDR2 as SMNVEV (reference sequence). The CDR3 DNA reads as TGTGCCAGCAGTTTATCGAGCTACGGGGGGTCACACCCCGGCTACACCTTC. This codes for CASSLSSYGGSHPGYTF.

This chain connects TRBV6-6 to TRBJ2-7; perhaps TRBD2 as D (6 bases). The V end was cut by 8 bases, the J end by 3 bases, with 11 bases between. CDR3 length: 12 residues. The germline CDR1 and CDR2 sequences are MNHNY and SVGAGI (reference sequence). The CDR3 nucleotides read TGTGCCAGCTCGGAGGGGATCTACGAGCAGTACTTC. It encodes CASSEGIYEQYF.

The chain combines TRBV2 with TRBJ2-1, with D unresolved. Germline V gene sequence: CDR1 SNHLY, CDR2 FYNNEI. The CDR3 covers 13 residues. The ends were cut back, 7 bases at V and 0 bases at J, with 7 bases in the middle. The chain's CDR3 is CASTAGSYNEQFF. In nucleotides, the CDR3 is TGTGCCAGCACCGCAGGCTCCTACAATGAGCAGTTCTTC.

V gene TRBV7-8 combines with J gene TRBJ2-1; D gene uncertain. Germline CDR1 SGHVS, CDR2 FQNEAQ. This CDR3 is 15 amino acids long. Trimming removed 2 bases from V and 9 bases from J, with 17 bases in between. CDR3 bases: TGTGCCAGCAGCTTACATCGGCTAGGCGGCGGTGAGCAGTTCTTC. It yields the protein CASSLHRLGGGEQFF.

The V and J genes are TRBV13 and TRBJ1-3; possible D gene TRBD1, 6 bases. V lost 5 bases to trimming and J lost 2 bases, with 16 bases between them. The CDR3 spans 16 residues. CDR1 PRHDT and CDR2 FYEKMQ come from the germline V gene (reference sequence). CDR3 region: CASSTEGVRTGNTIYF. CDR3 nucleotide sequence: TGTGCCAGCAGCACCGAGGGGGTACGAACTGGAAACACCATATATTTT.

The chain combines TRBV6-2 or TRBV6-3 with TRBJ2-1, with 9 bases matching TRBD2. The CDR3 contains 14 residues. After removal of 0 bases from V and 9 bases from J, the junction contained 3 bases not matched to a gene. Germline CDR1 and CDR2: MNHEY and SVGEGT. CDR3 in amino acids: CASSYSASGIEQFF. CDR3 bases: TGTGCCAGCAGTTACTCGGCTAGCGGGATTGAGCAGTTCTTC.

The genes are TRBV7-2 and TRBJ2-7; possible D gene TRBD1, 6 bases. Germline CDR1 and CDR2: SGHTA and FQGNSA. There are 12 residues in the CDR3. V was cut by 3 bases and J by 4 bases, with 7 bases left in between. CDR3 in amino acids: CASSFGQYEQYF. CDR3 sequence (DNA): TGTGCCAGCAGCTTCGGACAGTACGAGCAGTACTTC.

The CDR3 bases are TGTGCCAGCAGTTTATCCGGGACAGCCTCCTACGAGCAGTACTTC. Its protein is CASSLSGTASYEQYF. This sequence joins TRBV28 and TRBJ2-7; 7 positions match TRBD1. Trimming took 1 base from V and 0 from J; bases not matched to a gene: 3. Germline V gene lookup returns CDR1 MDHEN and CDR2 SYDVKM. The CDR3 has 15 amino acids.

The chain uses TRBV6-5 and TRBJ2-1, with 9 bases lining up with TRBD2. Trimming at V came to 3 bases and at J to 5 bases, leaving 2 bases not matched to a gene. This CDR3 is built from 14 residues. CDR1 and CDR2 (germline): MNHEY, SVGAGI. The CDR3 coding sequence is TGTGCCAGCAGTTATGGGACTAGCAACAATGAGCAGTTCTTC. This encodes CASSYGTSNNEQFF.

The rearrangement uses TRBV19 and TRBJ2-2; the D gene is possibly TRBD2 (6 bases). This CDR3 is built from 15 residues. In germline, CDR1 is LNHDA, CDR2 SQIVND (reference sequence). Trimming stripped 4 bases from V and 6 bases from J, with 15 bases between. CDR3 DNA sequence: TGTGCCAGTAGTAGCGGGCCCGGGAGAGCCGGGGAGCTGTTTTTT. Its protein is CASSSGPGRAGELFF.

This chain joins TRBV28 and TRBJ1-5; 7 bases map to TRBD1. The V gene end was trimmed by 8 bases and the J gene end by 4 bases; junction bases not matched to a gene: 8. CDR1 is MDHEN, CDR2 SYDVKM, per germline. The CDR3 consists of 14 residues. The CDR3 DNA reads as TGTGCCAGCGGGAGACAGGGATATAATCAGCCCCAGCATTTT. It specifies CASGRQGYNQPQHF.

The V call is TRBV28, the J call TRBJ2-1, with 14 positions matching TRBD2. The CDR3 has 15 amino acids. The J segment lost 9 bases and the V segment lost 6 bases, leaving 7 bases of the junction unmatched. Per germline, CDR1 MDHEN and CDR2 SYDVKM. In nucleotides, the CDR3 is TGTGCCAGCAGACCCCCGGGACTAGCGGGGGTTGAGCAGTTCTTC. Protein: CASRPPGLAGVEQFF.

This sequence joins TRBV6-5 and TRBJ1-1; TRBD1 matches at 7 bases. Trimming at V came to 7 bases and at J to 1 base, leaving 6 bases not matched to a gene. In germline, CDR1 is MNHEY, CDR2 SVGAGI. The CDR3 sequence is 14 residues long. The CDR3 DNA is TGTGCCAGCACAAAGACAGGGCAGAACACTGAAGCTTTCTTT. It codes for CASTKTGQNTEAFF.

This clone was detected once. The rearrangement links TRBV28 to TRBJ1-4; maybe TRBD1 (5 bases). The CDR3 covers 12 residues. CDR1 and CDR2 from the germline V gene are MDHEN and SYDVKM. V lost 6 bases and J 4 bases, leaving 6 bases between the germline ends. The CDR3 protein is CASSQGNEKLFF. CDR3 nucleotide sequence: TGTGCCAGCAGCCAGGGTAATGAAAAACTGTTTTTT.

CDR3 amino acids: CASSRGLVSSSYNEQFF. CDR3 DNA sequence: TGTGCCAGCAGTCGGGGACTAGTTTCTAGCTCCTACAATGAGCAGTTCTTC. J is TRBJ2-1 and V is TRBV27, with 8 bases fitting TRBD2. Germline V CDR1 and CDR2: MNHEY, SMNVEV (reference sequence). The junction had 9 bases not matched to a gene; V was cut back by 5 bases and J by 0 bases. The CDR3 sequence is 17 residues long.

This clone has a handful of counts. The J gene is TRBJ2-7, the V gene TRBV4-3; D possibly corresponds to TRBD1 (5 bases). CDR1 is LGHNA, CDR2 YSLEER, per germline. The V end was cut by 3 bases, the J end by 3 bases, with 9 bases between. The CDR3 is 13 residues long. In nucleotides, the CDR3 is TGCGCCAGCAGCCACGGACAAAGCTACGAGCAGTACTTC. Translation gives CASSHGQSYEQYF.

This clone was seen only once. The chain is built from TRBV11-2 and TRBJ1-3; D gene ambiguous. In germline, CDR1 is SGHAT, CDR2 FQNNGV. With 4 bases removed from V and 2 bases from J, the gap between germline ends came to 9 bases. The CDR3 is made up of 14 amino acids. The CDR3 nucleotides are TGTGCCAGCAGCTCGAGTCGTGCTGGAAACACCATATATTTT. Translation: CASSSSRAGNTIYF.

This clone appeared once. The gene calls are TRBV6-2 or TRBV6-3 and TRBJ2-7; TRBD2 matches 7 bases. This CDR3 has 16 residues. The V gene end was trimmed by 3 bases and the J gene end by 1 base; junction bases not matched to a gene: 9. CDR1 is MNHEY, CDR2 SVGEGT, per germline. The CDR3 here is CASSYWAGALSYEQYF. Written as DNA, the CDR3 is TGTGCCAGCAGTTATTGGGCGGGAGCTTTATCCTACGAGCAGTACTTC.

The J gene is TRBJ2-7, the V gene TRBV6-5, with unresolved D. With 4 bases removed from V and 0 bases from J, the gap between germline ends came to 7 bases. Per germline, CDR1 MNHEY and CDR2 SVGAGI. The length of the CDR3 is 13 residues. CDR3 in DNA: TGTGCCAGCAGTTTGGGCAGCTCCTACGAGCAGTACTTC. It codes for CASSLGSSYEQYF.

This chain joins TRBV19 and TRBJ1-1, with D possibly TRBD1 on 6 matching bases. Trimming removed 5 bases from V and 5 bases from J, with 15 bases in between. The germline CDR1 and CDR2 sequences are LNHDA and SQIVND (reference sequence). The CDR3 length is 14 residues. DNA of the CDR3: TGTGCCAGTAGTGAGGGGGGGGCGCGGACTGAAGCTTTCTTT. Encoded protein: CASSEGGARTEAFF.

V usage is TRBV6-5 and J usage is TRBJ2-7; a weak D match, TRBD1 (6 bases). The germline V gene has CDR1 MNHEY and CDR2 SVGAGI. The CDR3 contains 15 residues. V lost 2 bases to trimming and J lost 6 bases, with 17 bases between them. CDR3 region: CASSYIRAGVGEQYF. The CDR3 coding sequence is TGTGCCAGCAGTTACATCCGGGCAGGGGTGGGCGAGCAGTACTTC.

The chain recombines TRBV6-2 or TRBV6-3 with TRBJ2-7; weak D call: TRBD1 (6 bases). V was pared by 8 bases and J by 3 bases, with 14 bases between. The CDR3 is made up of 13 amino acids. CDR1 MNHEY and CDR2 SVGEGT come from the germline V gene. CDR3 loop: CASGRDMDYEQYF. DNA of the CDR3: TGTGCCAGCGGCCGGGACATGGACTACGAGCAGTACTTC.

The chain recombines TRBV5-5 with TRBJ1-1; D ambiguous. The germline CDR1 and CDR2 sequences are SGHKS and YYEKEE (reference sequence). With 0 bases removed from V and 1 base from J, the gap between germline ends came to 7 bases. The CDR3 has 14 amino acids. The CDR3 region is CASSLDLGNTEAFF. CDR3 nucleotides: TGTGCCAGCAGCTTGGATCTAGGGAACACTGAAGCTTTCTTT.

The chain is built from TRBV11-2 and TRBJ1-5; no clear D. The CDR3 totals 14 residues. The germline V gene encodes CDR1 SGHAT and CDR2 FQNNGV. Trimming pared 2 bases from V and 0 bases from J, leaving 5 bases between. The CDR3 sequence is CASSLTDSNQPQHF. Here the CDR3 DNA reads TGTGCCAGCAGCTTAACTGATAGCAATCAGCCCCAGCATTTT.

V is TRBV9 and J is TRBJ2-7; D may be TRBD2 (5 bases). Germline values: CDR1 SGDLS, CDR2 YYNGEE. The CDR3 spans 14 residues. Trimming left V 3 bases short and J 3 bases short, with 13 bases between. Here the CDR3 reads CASSARGADYEQYF. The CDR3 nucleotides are TGTGCCAGCAGCGCCCGGGGAGCGGACTACGAGCAGTACTTC.

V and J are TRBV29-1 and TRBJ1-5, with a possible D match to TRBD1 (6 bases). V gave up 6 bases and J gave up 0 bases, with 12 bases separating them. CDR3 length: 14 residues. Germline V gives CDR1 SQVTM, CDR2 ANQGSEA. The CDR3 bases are TGCAGCGTCTCGGACAGCCATAGCAATCAGCCCCAGCATTTT. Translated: CSVSDSHSNQPQHF.

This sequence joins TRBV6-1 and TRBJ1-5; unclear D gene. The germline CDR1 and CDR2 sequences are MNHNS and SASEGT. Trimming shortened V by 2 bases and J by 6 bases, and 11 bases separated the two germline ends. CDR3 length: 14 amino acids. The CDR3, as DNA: TGTGCCAGCAGTGAAAAAGGGCGGGTTCAGCCCCAGCATTTT. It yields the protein CASSEKGRVQPQHF.

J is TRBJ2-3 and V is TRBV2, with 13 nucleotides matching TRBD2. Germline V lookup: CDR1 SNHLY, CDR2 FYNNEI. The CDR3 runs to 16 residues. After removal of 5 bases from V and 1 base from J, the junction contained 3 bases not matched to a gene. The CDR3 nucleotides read TGTGCCAGCAGTCCCGGGACTAGCGGGGGCACAGATACGCAGTATTTT. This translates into CASSPGTSGGTDTQYF.

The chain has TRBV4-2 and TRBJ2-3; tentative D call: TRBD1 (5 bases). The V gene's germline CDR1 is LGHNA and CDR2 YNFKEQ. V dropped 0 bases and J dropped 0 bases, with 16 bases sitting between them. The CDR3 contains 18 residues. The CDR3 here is CASSQDLGPRSSTDTQYF. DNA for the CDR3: TGTGCCAGCAGCCAAGATTTGGGGCCCCGATCTAGCACAGATACGCAGTATTTT.